This entry lists 9 T cell receptor beta chains sequenced from one sample in a study of cytomegalovirus exposure and HLA in healthy donors (dated by TCRdb to 2016 to 2017). The library was produced with the immunoSEQ multiplex PCR assay. For the multiplex PCR, a mixture combining 60 forward primers for TCR Vbeta segments and 13 reverse primers for TCR Jbeta segments was used. In TCRdb, the immuneACCESS table is reduced to in-frame sequences with V and J assigned. These tables do not hold every clone; where another copy was compared, an unresolved V gene accounts for under half, and the others remain unexplained. In this sample the table shows around 140,000 clones, about 9.1% of which occur a single time. Of the sample, 6.5% to 9% falls within the top ten clones. Sequencing was performed on PBMCs. These receptor sequences come from a woman in her 40s in good health and CMV-seropositive.

J is TRBJ1-2 and V is TRBV2, with D tentatively TRBD1 (5 bases). Trimming stripped 8 bases from V and 4 bases from J, with 14 bases between. There are 13 residues in the CDR3. Germline CDR1 is SNHLY and CDR2 is FYNNEI. Here the CDR3 DNA reads TGTGCCAGCCGGGCGGAGGGGAGCTATGGCTACACCTTC. It is translated as CASRAEGSYGYTF. The whole variable domain, remainder taken from reference TRBV2 and TRBJ1-2, is EPEVTQTPSHQVTQMGQEVILRCVPISNHLYFYWYRQILGQKVEFLVSFYNNEISEKSEIFDDQFSVERPDGSNFTLKIRSTKLEDSAMYFCASRAEGSYGYTFGSGTRLTVV.

This clone was recorded a few times. Because it lacks the conserved phenylalanine or tryptophan at the end, this CDR3 is likely a read error. The chain employs TRBV4-3 and TRBJ1-1; D call uncertain. The CDR3 totals 15 residues. CDR1 and CDR2 from the germline V gene are LGHNA and YSLEER. Trimming cost V 0 bases and J 5 bases, with 13 bases left between them. The CDR3 nucleotides are TGCGCCAGCAGCCAAGAATCAGCGGGGAGAACTGAAGCTTTCTTG. It translates to CASSQESAGRTEAFL.

V and J are TRBV13 and TRBJ2-7; D possibly corresponds to TRBD1 (5 bases). Germline CDR1 and CDR2: PRHDT and FYEKMQ (reference sequence). This CDR3 spans 13 amino acids. The V end lost 4 bases, the J end lost 1 base, and 8 bases lay between the germline ends. The CDR3, as DNA: TGTGCCAGCAGCTGGGGCAGATCCTACGAGCAGTACTTC. Its protein is CASSWGRSYEQYF.

The chain joins TRBV7-9 to TRBJ2-7; 9 bases are shared with TRBD2. Germline CDR1 is SEHNR and CDR2 is FQNEAQ (reference sequence). Trimming cost V 4 bases and J 2 bases; bases outside gene matches: 6. The CDR3 extends over 15 amino acids. The CDR3 DNA follows: TGTGCCAGCAGCTCCGCTAGCGGGATTACCTACGAGCAGTACTTC. Translating gives CASSSASGITYEQYF. Together with reference TRBV7-9 and TRBJ2-7, the CDR3 gives the full variable domain: DTGVSQNPRHKITKRGQNVTFRCDPISEHNRLYWYRQTLGQGPEFLTYFQNEAQLEKSRLLSDRFSAERPKGSFSTLEIQRTEQGDSAMYLCASSSASGITYEQYFGPGTRLTVT.

The chain carries TRBV4-3 and TRBJ2-3; D may be TRBD2 (5 bases). The germline CDR1 and CDR2 sequences are LGHNA and YSLEER. With 0 bases removed from V and 2 bases from J, the gap between germline ends came to 12 bases. This CDR3 is built from 16 residues. CDR3 loop: CASSQEADSYTDTQYF. The CDR3 DNA follows: TGCGCCAGCAGCCAAGAAGCGGACTCCTACACAGATACGCAGTATTTT.

This chain links TRBV7-9 with TRBJ1-5; D is unresolved. This CDR3 is 13 amino acids long. Trimming removed 2 bases from V and 3 bases from J, with 5 bases in between. Germline CDR1 reads SEHNR; CDR2 reads FQNEAQ (reference sequence). The CDR3 DNA reads as TGTGCCAGCAGCTTAACAGACAATCAGCCCCAGCATTTT. This codes for CASSLTDNQPQHF.

This clone was seen more than once but under ten times. The rearrangement joins TRBV7-9 to TRBJ1-3; D is unresolved. CDR1 and CDR2 from the germline V gene are SEHNR and FQNEAQ (reference sequence). The CDR3 loop spans 12 amino acids. V was pared by 5 bases and J by 1 base, with 3 bases between. CDR3 nucleotides: TGTGCCAGCAGCCTATCTGGAAACACCATATATTTT. It codes for CASSLSGNTIYF.

This clone has a handful of counts. V usage is TRBV9 and J usage is TRBJ2-2; 11 bases are shared with TRBD2. After removal of 0 bases from V and 3 bases from J, the junction contained 4 bases not matched to a gene. CDR1 and CDR2 from the germline V gene are SGDLS and YYNGEE. The CDR3 runs to 17 residues. The CDR3 DNA reads as TGTGCCAGCAGCGTAGCTAGCGGGGGGTCATACACCGGGGAGCTGTTTTTT. Translating gives CASSVASGGSYTGELFF.

The chain couples TRBV5-4 to TRBJ1-4; D possibly corresponds to TRBD1 (5 bases). CDR1 and CDR2 from the germline V gene are SGHNT and YYREEE (reference sequence). The CDR3 covers 15 residues. The germline V and J ends were trimmed by 4 bases and 5 bases, with 15 bases remaining between them. The CDR3 sequence is CASSLSGGVNEKLFF. DNA for the CDR3: TGTGCCAGCAGCCTATCGGGAGGGGTGAATGAAAAACTGTTTTTT.